Shown below are 29 T cell receptor beta chains from a single sample sequenced in a study of blood T cell repertoires in COVID-19. The table came from immunoSEQ multiplex PCR; TCRdb's copy has only in-frame clones and leaves some out. Of about 170,000 clones detected, approximately 79% appear once; the ten largest clones hold 3%. The sequenced material came from peripheral blood. The receptors stem from a woman over 75 with acute or convalescent COVID-19.

With respect to this clone: Because the CDR3's place on the DNA is in doubt, the DNA is left out and the CDR3 is given as listed by TCRdb. This sequence joins TRBV2 and TRBJ1-2. The length of the CDR3 is 14 amino acids, counting both ends. Germline-derived CDR1 and CDR2 are SNHLY and FYNNEI. Here the CDR3 reads CASIFAVGAPGGAF.

With respect to this clone: The sample contains more than one DNA sequence encoding this CDR3. The chain uses TRBV29-1 and TRBJ2-1; 9 nucleotides agree with TRBD2. Unmatched junction bases numbered 3, after V lost 2 bases and J lost 10 bases. The CDR3 runs 12 residues. In germline, CDR1 is SQVTM, CDR2 ANQGSEA. This chain's CDR3 is CSVEPSGNEQFF. The CDR3 coding sequence is TGCAGCGTTGAACCTAGCGGGAACGAGCAGTTCTTC.

V usage is TRBV28 and J usage is TRBJ2-1; 7 bases are a match to TRBD1. V lost 4 bases, J lost 3 bases, and 6 bases stayed unmatched. The CDR3 spans 15 residues. Germline CDR1 is MDHEN and CDR2 is SYDVKM. The CDR3 region is CASSSPGQLYNEQFF. Written as DNA, the CDR3 is TGTGCCAGCAGTTCCCCGGGACAGCTCTACAATGAGCAGTTCTTC. Looking up the rest from reference TRBV28 and TRBJ2-1 gives the full variable domain: DVKVTQSSRYLVKRTGEKVFLECVQDMDHENMFWYRQDPGLGLRLIYFSYDVKMKEKGDIPEGYSVSREKKERFSLILESASTNQTSMYLCASSSPGQLYNEQFFGPGTRLTVL.

The chain employs TRBV18 and TRBJ1-2, with D perhaps TRBD1 (5 bases). The V and J ends lost 3 bases and 5 bases respectively, with 10 bases between them. Germline values: CDR1 KGHSH, CDR2 LQKENI. This CDR3 contains 13 residues. CDR3 sequence reads: CASSPGRAYGYTF. For the CDR3, the DNA is TGTGCCAGCTCACCGGGCAGGGCATATGGCTACACCTTC.

J is TRBJ1-4 and V is TRBV7-2, with TRBD1 identical over 7 bases. V trimming: 5 bases; J trimming: 8 bases; junction bases outside the gene matches: 17. From germline, CDR1 is SGHTA and CDR2 FQGNSA. This CDR3 has 17 amino acids. The CDR3 loop is CASSPSDRVDTGEKLFF. CDR3 DNA sequence: TGTGCCAGCAGCCCTTCAGACAGGGTCGACACAGGAGAAAAACTGTTTTTT.

At least ten counts were recorded for this clone. The V and J genes are TRBV6-1 and TRBJ2-1; the match to TRBD2 covers 8 bases. The CDR3 totals 16 residues. V lost 3 bases to trimming and J lost 7 bases; unmatched junction nucleotides: 11. Germline CDR1 MNHNS, CDR2 SASEGT. CDR3 nucleotides: TGTGCCAGCAGTGACCATCTTTCCGGGACTAGAAATGAGCAGTTCTTC. This encodes CASSDHLSGTRNEQFF.

The chain links TRBV6-2 or TRBV6-3 to TRBJ1-4; 9 bases align to TRBD1. Unmatched junction bases numbered 9, after V lost 1 base and J lost 0 bases. This CDR3 comprises 19 residues. CDR1 is MNHEY and CDR2 is SVGEGT in the germline V gene. This chain's CDR3 is CASSYFWTGASTTNEKLFF. The CDR3, as DNA: TGTGCCAGCAGTTACTTCTGGACAGGGGCCTCTACAACTAATGAAAAACTGTTTTTT.

The chain combines TRBV5-1 with TRBJ2-7; 8 positions match TRBD1. Germline V gene lookup returns CDR1 SGHRS and CDR2 YFSETQ. The CDR3 spans 13 residues. J was trimmed by 6 bases and V by 4 bases; bases with no gene match: 6. The CDR3 loop reads CASSDRGYGEQYF. CDR3 sequence (DNA): TGCGCCAGCAGCGACAGGGGTTACGGCGAGCAGTACTTC.

The rearrangement uses TRBV30 and TRBJ2-5; the match to TRBD2 covers 12 bases. CDR3 length: 16 amino acids. Germline V lookup: CDR1 GTSNPN, CDR2 SVGIG (reference sequence). V gave up 2 bases and J gave up 1 base; unmatched junction bases: 5. This chain's CDR3 is CAWSRGLAGVQETQYF. The DNA for the CDR3 is TGTGCCTGGAGTAGGGGACTAGCGGGCGTCCAAGAGACCCAGTACTTC.

This sequence joins TRBV27 and TRBJ1-2; TRBD1 matches 10 bases. From germline, CDR1 is MNHEY and CDR2 SMNVEV (reference sequence). CDR3 length: 14 amino acids. The trim removed 4 bases at V and 7 bases at J, leaving 6 bases unmatched. This CDR3 is CASSSGQGDGGYTF. Written as DNA, the CDR3 is TGTGCCAGCAGTTCCGGACAGGGGGACGGTGGCTACACCTTC.

This chain uses TRBV18 with TRBJ1-6; D unclear. The V gene's germline CDR1 is KGHSH and CDR2 LQKENI. V lost 3 bases and J lost 3, with 12 bases in between. This CDR3 comprises 16 residues. The CDR3 region is CASSPQAGSYNSPLHF. In DNA, the CDR3 is TGTGCCAGCTCACCCCAAGCGGGCAGCTATAATTCACCCCTCCACTTT.

This clone appeared once. This chain joins TRBV6-5 and TRBJ2-7; 9 positions agree with TRBD2. Trimming cost V 10 bases and J 2 bases; bases outside gene matches: 6. The CDR3 loop spans 13 amino acids. Germline CDR1 and CDR2: MNHEY and SVGAGI. The DNA of the CDR3 is TGTGCCACCTCGACTAGCGGAGCCTACGAGCAGTACTTC. This encodes CATSTSGAYEQYF.

The rearrangement uses TRBV15 and TRBJ2-3, with D perhaps matching TRBD2 (6 bases). V lost 0 bases and J lost 9, with 7 bases in between. The CDR3 loop spans 12 amino acids. CDR1 LNHNV and CDR2 YYDKDF come from the germline V gene (reference sequence). The CDR3 coding sequence is TGTGCCACCAGCAGAGATCGGGGGACGCAGTATTTT. Residues: CATSRDRGTQYF.

The V and J genes are TRBV7-9 and TRBJ2-1, with 12 nucleotides matching TRBD2. The germline CDR1 and CDR2 sequences are SEHNR and FQNEAQ (reference sequence). J lost 9 bases, V lost 1 base, and 1 base had no gene match. The length of the CDR3 is 14 residues. This chain's CDR3 is CASSLGLAGVEQFF. The DNA for the CDR3 is TGTGCCAGCAGCTTAGGACTAGCGGGAGTTGAGCAGTTCTTC.

This rearrangement joins TRBV4-2 to TRBJ2-5; 10 bases map to TRBD1. V was clipped by 1 base and J by 5 bases; unmatched bases: 4. Germline assignment: CDR1 LGHNA and CDR2 YNFKEQ. The CDR3 sequence is 15 residues long. The CDR3 spells CASSQATGGVETQYF. The DNA for the CDR3 is TGTGCCAGCAGCCAAGCGACAGGGGGCGTTGAGACCCAGTACTTC.

This clone has a handful of counts. The chain joins TRBV25-1 to TRBJ2-1; 12 nucleotides agree with TRBD2. The CDR3 length is 17 residues. Trimming took 4 bases from V and 3 from J; bases not matched to a gene: 7. The germline V gene has CDR1 MGHDK and CDR2 SYGVNS. CDR3 region: CASSGTSGTVNYNEQFF. CDR3 sequence (DNA): TGTGCCAGCAGTGGGACTAGCGGGACCGTTAACTACAATGAGCAGTTCTTC.

This chain connects TRBV24-1 to TRBJ2-3; D is possibly TRBD2 (5 bases). The CDR3 has 15 residues. Per the germline V gene, CDR1 is KGHDR and CDR2 is SFDVKD. Trimming shortened V by 0 bases and J by 1 base, and 7 bases separated the two germline ends. The CDR3: CATSDLRRGTDTQYF. Written as DNA, the CDR3 is TGTGCCACCAGTGATTTGCGGCGGGGCACAGATACGCAGTATTTT.

This clone was counted only a few times. V usage is TRBV28 and J usage is TRBJ1-1; D may be TRBD1 (6 bases). Trimming shortened V by 2 bases and J by 4 bases, and 11 bases separated the two germline ends. The CDR3 covers 14 residues. Germline lookup yields CDR1 MDHEN and CDR2 SYDVKM. The CDR3 DNA sequence: TGTGCCAGCAGTTTACAGGGGCGACCCACTGAAGCTTTCTTT. Its protein product is CASSLQGRPTEAFF.

This clone was observed a single time. The rearrangement joins TRBV5-8 to TRBJ2-3; 14 nucleotides match TRBD2. Germline V lookup: CDR1 SGHTS, CDR2 YDEGEE. The CDR3 is made up of 17 amino acids. V dropped 4 bases and J dropped 4; count of bases not matched to a gene: 8. The CDR3 DNA sequence: TGTGCCAGCAGCACCGGGACTAGCGGGAGTTTGTCAGATACGCAGTATTTT. Its translation: CASSTGTSGSLSDTQYF.

V is TRBV7-2 and J is TRBJ2-3, with unresolved D. Trimming stripped 5 bases from V and 5 bases from J, with 11 bases between. The CDR3 extends over 13 amino acids. The germline CDR1 and CDR2 sequences are SGHTA and FQGNSA. The CDR3 spells CASSRIVGDTQYF. The DNA for the CDR3 is TGTGCCAGCAGCCGTATCGTCGGAGATACGCAGTATTTT.

The CDR3 DNA reads TGTGCCAGCACCCGGGACAGGGGGCCGGACATTCAGTACTTC. Translation: CASTRDRGPDIQYF. The gene calls are TRBV7-2 and TRBJ2-4; 12 bases map to TRBD1. The V segment lost 7 bases and the J segment 8 bases; nucleotides outside the gene matches: 6. The CDR3 spans 14 residues. Germline CDR1 and CDR2: SGHTA and FQGNSA.

The gene calls are TRBV11-3 and TRBJ2-1; D is ambiguous. This CDR3 spans 13 amino acids. Germline V gene data show CDR1 as SGHNT and CDR2 as YENEEA. The germline V and J ends were trimmed by 3 bases and 9 bases, with 12 bases remaining between them. The CDR3 spells CASSFFPGFEQFF. DNA of the CDR3: TGTGCCAGCAGCTTTTTCCCGGGTTTTGAGCAGTTCTTC.

The chain is built from TRBV7-2 and TRBJ2-1; a possible D gene is TRBD1 (6 bases). The V gene's germline CDR1 is SGHTA and CDR2 FQGNSA. The CDR3 loop spans 13 amino acids. V shed 5 bases and J shed 3 bases, with 8 bases lying between them. The CDR3 sequence is CASSPQGYNEQFF. The CDR3 DNA is TGTGCCAGCAGCCCACAGGGCTACAATGAGCAGTTCTTC.

V is TRBV27 and J is TRBJ2-4; 7 bases line up with TRBD1. The CDR3 is 15 amino acids. V gave up 6 bases and J gave up 3 bases; unmatched junction bases: 8. In germline, CDR1 is MNHEY, CDR2 SMNVEV (reference sequence). Written as DNA, the CDR3 is TGTGCCAGCAGCCCGACAGGGTACGGCAAAAACATTCAGTACTTC. Translated: CASSPTGYGKNIQYF.

The gene calls are TRBV6-5 and TRBJ1-1; D might be TRBD1 (6 bases). The ends were cut back, 11 bases at V and 2 bases at J, with 15 bases in the middle. The CDR3 totals 13 residues. Germline V lookup: CDR1 MNHEY, CDR2 SVGAGI. CDR3 sequence reads: CASKWGGNTEAFF. CDR3 sequence (DNA): TGTGCCTCAAAATGGGGGGGCAACACTGAAGCTTTCTTT.

The chain uses TRBV7-2 and TRBJ1-5; D uncertain. From germline, CDR1 is SGHTA and CDR2 FQGNSA. CDR3 length: 15 amino acids. Between the trimmed V and J ends, which lost 5 bases and 6 bases, there was a span of 17 bases. In DNA form, the CDR3 reads TGTGCCAGCAGCCCCGGCGGGGTGCGCAGTCAGCCCCAGCATTTT. It is translated as CASSPGGVRSQPQHF.

This sequence joins TRBV5-1 and TRBJ1-3; possible D gene TRBD1, 5 bases. The CDR3 has 15 residues. Germline CDR1 SGHRS, CDR2 YFSETQ. V gave up 0 bases and J gave up 0 bases, with 7 bases separating them. CDR3 region: CASSLVGVSGNTIYF. The CDR3 DNA sequence: TGCGCCAGCAGCTTGGTAGGGGTCTCTGGAAACACCATATATTTT.

V usage is TRBV5-1 and J usage is TRBJ1-3; no definite D call. The V gene lost 3 bases and the J gene lost 4 bases, with 11 bases spanning the gap. Germline V lookup: CDR1 SGHRS, CDR2 YFSETQ. The CDR3 has 14 amino acids. The CDR3 nucleotides read TGCGCCAGCAGCTCCGGGATTGACGGAAACACCATATATTTT. Amino acid sequence: CASSSGIDGNTIYF.

This clone has only a few counts. This chain uses TRBV12-1 with TRBJ1-5. TRBV12-1 is a pseudogene segment. There are 14 residues in the CDR3. The CDR3 DNA is TGTGCCAGCAGCTTTAGGGAGAGCAATCAGCCCCAGCATTTT. Protein sequence: CASSFRESNQPQHF.